The rows below give T cell receptor beta chains drawn from one sample of a study of blood T cells in healthy people across ages. TCRdb recomputed calls from the 5' RACE reads with MiXCR, one row per CDR3 protein. The sample has 500,000 to 650,000 distinct CDR3 sequences; 27% are singletons. These data were likewise used in another study, on T cells of mothers and their children.

The source material was blood. These receptors originate from a boy aged 2-15 years in good health. Each CDR3 is given with its conserved first and last residue. Fields, in order: CDR3 length, V gene, CDR3 protein.

>16|TRBV5-5
CASSSVSEHSNTEAFF
>15|TRBV5-1
CASSWTGDSNQPQHF
>10|TRBV30
CAWSRKKQYF
>13|TRBV10-1
CASSVGDNYEQYF
>16|TRBV5-1
CASSLAGTSGRYEQYF
>14|TRBV29-1
CSVDGTRPLETQYF
>12|TRBV7-2
CASSPPGGIQYF
>12|TRBV5-1
CASSRQGGEQLF
>12|TRBV3-1
CASSHLGYEQYF
>17|TRBV20-1
CSAPGASGNTGTGELFF
>14|TRBV14
CASSQGGGLAIQYF
>17|TRBV7-9
CASSLRDVGDWDTEAFF
>20|TRBV20-1
CSATIYAGTGDSSSIYEQYF
>16|TRBV28
CASSRLSTAGAYEQYF
>15|TRBV7-2
CASSLARGSIGELYF
>15|TRBV9
CASSPKPGGPYEQYF
>16|TRBV11-1
CASSLTTGTGGGEQYF
>17|TRBV18
CASSPLAGVAGTDTQYF
>14|TRBV5-5
CASTSNPSRNEQFF
>15|TRBV27
CASSLKWVGTTEAFF
>13|TRBV11-2
CASSPNDIYGYTF
>16|TRBV20-1
CSARGRSGGLHTEQYF
>12|TRBV13
CASSPHGDTQYF
>15|TRBV6-5
CASSYSGRDQETQYF
>16|TRBV9
CASSGLARGGRETQYF
>13|TRBV12-5
CSRFSWATYEQYF
>12|TRBV12-3/TRBV12-4
CASSLGGRKLFF
>14|TRBV10-3
CAITSDTNNSPLHF
>15|TRBV5-1
CASSLRRGRYNEQFF
>12|TRBV10-3
CAISGAVYEQYF
>11|TRBV20-1
CSARGDTEAFF
>13|TRBV6-4
CASSDTSTGPQHF
>15|TRBV6-1
CASRLPGRGIYGYTF
>16|TRBV3-1
CASSQGQGIRIYEQYF
>15|TRBV7-9
CASNLLTSGRNTQYF
>14|TRBV27
CASSLFGNQETQYF